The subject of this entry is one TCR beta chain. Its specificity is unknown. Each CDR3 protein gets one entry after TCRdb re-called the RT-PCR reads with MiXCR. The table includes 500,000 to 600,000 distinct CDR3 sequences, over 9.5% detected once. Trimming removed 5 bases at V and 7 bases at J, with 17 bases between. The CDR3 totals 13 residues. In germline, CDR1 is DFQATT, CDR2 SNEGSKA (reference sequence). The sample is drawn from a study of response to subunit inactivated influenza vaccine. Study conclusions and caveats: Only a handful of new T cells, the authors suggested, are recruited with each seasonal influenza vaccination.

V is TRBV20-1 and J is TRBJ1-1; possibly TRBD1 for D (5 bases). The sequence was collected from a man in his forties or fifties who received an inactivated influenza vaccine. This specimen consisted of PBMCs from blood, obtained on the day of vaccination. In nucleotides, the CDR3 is TGCAGTGCTTGGGGACGGACCGCCGGTGAAGCTTTCTTT. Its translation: CSAWGRTAGEAFF.